The 21 T cell receptor beta chains in this list originate from one sample, sequenced in a study of Ad26.COV2.S vaccination and SARS-CoV-2 variants. Data came from immunoSEQ multiplex PCR; TCRdb stores just in-frame clones and leaves some out. The data hold 250,000 to 300,000 clones, with over 75% observed a single time. As for treatment: around 19 received Ad26.COV2.S at low or high dose, single or two shots; about 5 received placebo; per-sample allocation not given. Sampling happened 63 days after the first vaccine or placebo injection. The starting material was peripheral blood, obtained in a trial of Ad26.COV2.S vaccine versus placebo. The source is a person between 18 and 59 years old who received the Ad26.COV2.S COVID-19 vaccine or a placebo.

The chain carries TRBV30 and TRBJ2-7; D is possibly TRBD2 (5 bases). CDR1 is GTSNPN, CDR2 SVGIG, per germline (reference sequence). The CDR3 length is 14 residues. Trimming cost V 7 bases and J 2 bases, with 18 bases left between them. The CDR3 sequence: CALTGYTTTYEQYF. For the CDR3, the DNA is TGTGCCTTGACGGGGTACACTACCACCTACGAGCAGTACTTC.

The CDR3 DNA reads TGTGCCTGGAGTTCCGGACTAGCGGGGGGCTACAATGAGCAGTTCTTC. Amino acids: CAWSSGLAGGYNEQFF. The chain combines TRBV30 with TRBJ2-1; 14 bases fit TRBD2. There are 16 residues in the CDR3. Looked up from germline, CDR1 is GTSNPN and CDR2 is SVGIG (reference sequence). V lost 2 bases to trimming and J lost 3 bases; unmatched junction nucleotides: 3.

The J gene is TRBJ1-2, the V gene TRBV5-1; perhaps TRBD1 as D (5 bases). Trimming shortened V by 0 bases and J by 8 bases, and 17 bases separated the two germline ends. This CDR3 region has 15 residues. Germline V gene sequence: CDR1 SGHRS, CDR2 YFSETQ. For the CDR3, the DNA is TGCGCCAGCAGCTTGGGGGGACGTGGGCTGTACGGCTACACCTTC. It encodes CASSLGGRGLYGYTF.

In this sample, this clone turned up a few times. V and J are TRBV4-3 and TRBJ1-2; D unclear. The CDR3 runs 15 residues. V was shortened by 1 base and J by 2 bases, with 11 bases between the two germline ends. CDR1 LGHNA and CDR2 YSLEER come from the germline V gene. The CDR3 here is CASSQGVQANYGYTF. The CDR3 DNA sequence: TGCGCCAGCAGCCAAGGGGTTCAGGCGAACTATGGCTACACCTTC.

This sequence joins TRBV6-2 or TRBV6-3 and TRBJ1-5, with D uncertain. Germline-derived CDR1 and CDR2 are MNHEY and SVGEGT. This CDR3 region has 15 residues. V was shortened by 2 bases and J by 1 base, with 9 bases between the two germline ends. The CDR3 nucleotides are TGTGCCAGCAGTTACACGGCAAGAAGCAATCAGCCCCAGCATTTT. This sequence encodes CASSYTARSNQPQHF.

The J gene is TRBJ1-1, the V gene TRBV27, with D unclear. Trimming left V 7 bases short and J 0 bases short, with 15 bases between. Germline CDR1 reads MNHEY; CDR2 reads SMNVEV (reference sequence). CDR3 length: 15 residues. The CDR3 region is CASNKGGTVNTEAFF. CDR3 in DNA: TGTGCCAGCAACAAGGGAGGCACCGTGAACACTGAAGCTTTCTTT.

J is TRBJ2-3 and V is TRBV2; D remains ambiguous. V gave up 3 bases and J gave up 1 base, with 8 bases separating them. Per germline, CDR1 SNHLY and CDR2 FYNNEI. This CDR3 spans 14 amino acids. CDR3 residues: CASSERRRTDTQYF. The CDR3 nucleotides read TGTGCCAGCAGTGAGAGGAGACGCACAGATACGCAGTATTTT.

The rearrangement joins TRBV7-2 to TRBJ2-5; D remains ambiguous. V dropped 5 bases and J dropped 2 bases, with 9 bases sitting between them. The V gene's germline CDR1 is SGHTA and CDR2 FQGNSA. CDR3 length: 13 residues. The CDR3: CASSVRRQETQYF. Written as DNA, the CDR3 is TGTGCCAGCAGCGTTCGGCGGCAAGAGACCCAGTACTTC. The full variable domain, its missing parts supplied by reference TRBV7-2 and TRBJ2-5, is GAGVSQSPSNKVTEKGKDVELRCDPISGHTALYWYRQSLGQGLEFLIYFQGNSAPDKSGLPSDRFSAERTGGSVSTLTIQRTQQEDSAVYLCASSVRRQETQYFGPGTRLLVL.

The J gene is TRBJ1-2, the V gene TRBV6-5; TRBD1 agrees at 7 bases. Germline CDR1 and CDR2: MNHEY and SVGAGI. The CDR3 loop spans 12 amino acids. Unmatched junction bases numbered 2, after V lost 6 bases and J lost 4 bases. The CDR3 loop reads CASRGQTYGYTF. In DNA, the CDR3 is TGTGCCAGCAGGGGACAGACCTATGGCTACACCTTC.

V gene TRBV9 combines with J gene TRBJ1-2; 8 nucleotides match TRBD1. The length of the CDR3 is 16 residues. Germline assignment: CDR1 SGDLS and CDR2 YYNGEE. Unmatched junction bases numbered 9, after V lost 3 bases and J lost 2 bases. The CDR3: CASSGTGILENYGYTF. CDR3 nucleotide sequence: TGTGCCAGCAGCGGGACAGGGATCTTGGAAAACTATGGCTACACCTTC.

V gene TRBV7-2 combines with J gene TRBJ2-2; 10 bases line up with TRBD1. CDR1 is SGHTA and CDR2 is FQGNSA in the germline V gene. The CDR3 has 16 amino acids. The trim removed 4 bases at V and 6 bases at J, leaving 8 bases unmatched. CDR3 DNA: TGTGCCAGCAGCTCCCTAGACAGGGGGCCGGCCGGGGAGCTGTTTTTT. Translated: CASSSLDRGPAGELFF.

The CDR3 nucleotides read TGTGCCAGCTCACCGTGGGGGCAGGGGTTCTACGAGCAGTACTTC. Its translation: CASSPWGQGFYEQYF. The chain has TRBV18 and TRBJ2-7, with TRBD1 as a possible D gene (6 bases). Germline CDR1 and CDR2: KGHSH and LQKENI. Trimming cost V 3 bases and J 3 bases, with 15 bases left between them. The CDR3 extends over 15 amino acids. Filled out from reference TRBV18 and TRBJ2-7, the complete variable domain reads NAGVMQNPRHLVRRRGQEARLRCSPMKGHSHVYWYRQLPEEGLKFMVYLQKENIIDESGMPKERFSAEFPKEGPSILRIQQVVRGDSAAYFCASSPWGQGFYEQYFGPGTRLTVT.

This chain connects TRBV6-2 or TRBV6-3 to TRBJ1-1, with D unclear. The CDR3 runs to 16 residues. Germline CDR1 and CDR2: MNHEY and SVGEGT. With 2 bases removed from V and 7 bases from J, the gap between germline ends came to 20 bases. In nucleotides, the CDR3 is TGTGCCAGCAGTTACCCCGAGGTAAGGGTTCGGGGTGAAGCTTTCTTT. Protein product: CASSYPEVRVRGEAFF.

The genes are TRBV3-1 (or the pseudogene TRBV3-2) and TRBJ1-2, with D maybe TRBD1 (5 bases). With 2 bases removed from V and 2 bases from J, the gap between germline ends came to 9 bases. This CDR3 has 14 amino acids. Germline V gene sequence: CDR1 LGHDT, CDR2 YNNKEL (reference sequence). Written as DNA, the CDR3 is TGTGCCAGCAGCCAACCGGGACTAAACTATGGCTACACCTTC. It is translated as CASSQPGLNYGYTF.

V is TRBV19 and J is TRBJ1-2, with 8 bases identical to TRBD1. J lost 2 bases, V lost 3 bases, and 8 bases had no gene match. In germline, CDR1 is LNHDA, CDR2 SQIVND (reference sequence). This CDR3 is 16 amino acids long. CDR3 in DNA: TGTGCCAGTAGTATCAGGTCGGCAGGGGGCAACTATGGCTACACCTTC. Protein product: CASSIRSAGGNYGYTF.

This chain joins TRBV24-1 and TRBJ2-4, with 9 bases matching TRBD2. The CDR3 loop spans 14 amino acids. Germline trimming cut 7 bases from V and 5 bases from J; bases unmatched to any gene: 5. Germline V gives CDR1 KGHDR, CDR2 SFDVKD. The CDR3 reads CATSPGGRENIQYF. The CDR3 nucleotides read TGTGCCACCAGCCCAGGCGGGAGGGAAAACATTCAGTACTTC.

The genes are TRBV20-1 and TRBJ2-5; D not certain. The length of the CDR3 is 11 residues. CDR1 DFQATT and CDR2 SNEGSKA come from the germline V gene (reference sequence). Trimming left V 7 bases short and J 5 bases short, with 11 bases between. The CDR3 DNA reads TGCAGTGTCGGCTTTAGGGAGACCCAGTACTTC. It translates to CSVGFRETQYF.

The chain uses TRBV3-1 (or the pseudogene TRBV3-2) and TRBJ2-3; 8 bases are a match to TRBD2. V trimming: 6 bases; J trimming: 5 bases; junction bases outside the gene matches: 7. Germline CDR1 LGHDT, CDR2 YNNKEL (reference sequence). CDR3 length: 14 amino acids. This CDR3 is CASRASGRIDTQYF. The CDR3 DNA reads as TGTGCCAGCAGGGCGAGCGGGAGAATAGATACGCAGTATTTT.

The chain has TRBV19 and TRBJ2-2; D might be TRBD1 or TRBD2, each matching 6 bases. Germline V gene data show CDR1 as LNHDA and CDR2 as SQIVND (reference sequence). There are 16 residues in the CDR3. Trimming stripped 6 bases from V and 4 bases from J, with 18 bases between. CDR3 loop: CASSRGAGGGTGELFF. The CDR3 DNA follows: TGTGCCAGTAGCCGAGGGGCCGGGGGCGGCACCGGGGAGCTGTTTTTT.

The chain couples TRBV28 to TRBJ2-1, with TRBD2 matching 8 bases. Germline CDR1 and CDR2: MDHEN and SYDVKM. V was clipped by 3 bases and J by 5 bases; unmatched bases: 6. The CDR3 sequence is 15 residues long. CDR3 sequence: CASSFSLAGHNEQFF. CDR3 sequence (DNA): TGTGCCAGCAGTTTCTCTCTAGCGGGCCACAATGAGCAGTTCTTC.

The chain couples TRBV7-2 to TRBJ2-1; D unresolved. Trimming took 1 base from V and 2 from J, leaving 15 bases between them. This CDR3 has 17 residues. Germline V gene sequence: CDR1 SGHTA, CDR2 FQGNSA. The CDR3, as DNA: TGTGCCAGCAGCTTAGAGCGAGTTAGCCGAACCTACAATGAGCAGTTCTTC. It codes for CASSLERVSRTYNEQFF.